The 15 T cell receptor beta chains in this list originate from one sample, sequenced in a study of T cells in Graves' hyperthyroidism and ophthalmopathy. Amplification yielded TCR beta CDR3 regions, with RNA transcripts as the source. The HTBI primer set was used in a first-round RT-PCR of the TCR CDR3. TCRdb used MiXCR to reprocess the multiplex PCR reads, holding one entry per CDR3 protein. The sample has about 260,000 distinct CDR3 sequences; over 15% are singletons. The source material was blood. The receptors originated from a woman aged 18-30 years with Graves' ophthalmopathy.

This clonotype showed up many times. The chain combines TRBV20-1 with TRBJ2-7; 9 nucleotides agree with TRBD1. CDR1 is DFQATT and CDR2 is SNEGSKA in the germline V gene (reference sequence). There are 15 residues in the CDR3. With V trimmed by 5 bases and J by 5 bases, 13 bases remained unmatched. CDR3 protein: CSALPGDRASDEQYF. The CDR3 nucleotides read TGCAGTGCTCTTCCTGGGGACAGGGCGTCGGACGAGCAGTACTTC.

This clonotype was seen ten or more times. The rearrangement joins TRBV28 to TRBJ2-7; 9 nucleotides line up with TRBD2. Germline V gives CDR1 MDHEN, CDR2 SYDVKM. After removal of 7 bases from V and 0 bases from J, the junction contained 10 bases not matched to a gene. The CDR3 is 16 amino acids. The CDR3, as DNA: TGTGCCAGCATAACCGAGCGGGGGGTTATCTCCTACGAGCAGTACTTC. It specifies CASITERGVISYEQYF.

This clonotype was seen at least ten times. This sequence joins TRBV3-1 and TRBJ1-1; D ambiguous. CDR3 length: 15 residues. V lost 0 bases and J 1 base, leaving 9 bases between the germline ends. Germline V gene lookup returns CDR1 LGHDT and CDR2 YNNKEL (reference sequence). The chain's CDR3 is CASSQERDWNTEAFF. The CDR3 DNA follows: TGTGCCAGCAGCCAAGAGAGAGATTGGAACACTGAAGCTTTCTTT.

In its sample, this clonotype was seen many times. The chain employs TRBV5-1 and TRBJ2-1, with D possibly being TRBD1 or TRBD2 (5 bases each). V lost 5 bases, J lost 8 bases, and 11 bases lay in between. CDR3 size: 12 residues. CDR1 SGHRS and CDR2 YFSETQ come from the germline V gene. CDR3 nucleotide sequence: TGCGCCAGCAGGATCGAGGGGCATGAGCAGTTCTTC. Translated: CASRIEGHEQFF.

This clonotype was detected many times. This chain links TRBV27 with TRBJ2-7, with TRBD2 as a possible D gene (7 bases). The CDR3 covers 13 residues. Germline CDR1 reads MNHEY; CDR2 reads SMNVEV (reference sequence). The germline V and J ends were trimmed by 7 bases and 6 bases, with 16 bases remaining between them. CDR3 sequence reads: CASTYPGGREQYF. In nucleotides, the CDR3 is TGTGCCAGCACCTACCCGGGGGGCCGCGAGCAGTACTTC.

The rearrangement uses TRBV15 and TRBJ1-1; D is perhaps TRBD1 (5 bases). This CDR3 is 14 amino acids long. Germline loops: CDR1 LNHNV, CDR2 YYDKDF (reference sequence). With 5 bases removed from V and 1 base from J, the gap between germline ends came to 11 bases. The CDR3 bases are TGTGCCACCAGCCGAGGGACGGGGAACACTGAAGCTTTCTTT. This translates into CATSRGTGNTEAFF.

In this sample, this clonotype turned up many times. This chain connects TRBV28 to TRBJ2-2; possibly TRBD2 for D (6 bases). This CDR3 contains 15 residues. Between the trimmed V and J ends, which lost 4 bases and 1 base, there was a span of 10 bases. Per the germline V gene, CDR1 is MDHEN and CDR2 is SYDVKM. CDR3 in DNA: TGTGCCAGCAGTTCCATAGCGGAGAACACCGGGGAGCTGTTTTTT. Its translation: CASSSIAENTGELFF.

This clonotype was observed many times. The V and J genes are TRBV18 and TRBJ1-1; unclear D gene. Germline CDR1 KGHSH, CDR2 LQKENI. V was shortened by 2 bases and J by 3 bases, with 7 bases between the two germline ends. There are 13 residues in the CDR3. This CDR3 reads CASSPGRHTEAFF. The CDR3 nucleotides read TGTGCCAGCTCACCAGGTCGTCACACTGAAGCTTTCTTT.

This clonotype was seen repeatedly, ten times or more. This rearrangement joins TRBV4-2 to TRBJ1-1, with unresolved D. The V gene lost 4 bases and the J gene lost 0 bases, with 9 bases spanning the gap. The length of the CDR3 is 14 residues. Per the germline V gene, CDR1 is LGHNA and CDR2 is YNFKEQ. The CDR3 DNA reads TGTGCCAGCAGCCCTTTGACTGTGAACACTGAAGCTTTCTTT. It translates to CASSPLTVNTEAFF.

This clonotype was picked up many times. The chain recombines TRBV20-1 with TRBJ2-3; 7 bases align to TRBD2. Germline V CDR1 and CDR2: DFQATT, SNEGSKA (reference sequence). The J segment lost 3 bases and the V segment lost 3 bases, leaving 3 bases of the junction unmatched. The CDR3 runs 13 residues. The CDR3 coding sequence is TGCAGTGCTAGTGGGGGAGGGACAGATACGCAGTATTTT. Its protein is CSASGGGTDTQYF.

The rearrangement joins TRBV5-4 to TRBJ2-1; no clear D. Germline V CDR1 and CDR2: SGHNT, YYREEE (reference sequence). Deletions cut 4 bases from V and 3 bases from J, with 8 bases between. The CDR3 runs 13 residues. The CDR3 loop reads CASSKTSYNEQFF. The CDR3 DNA sequence: TGTGCCAGCAGCAAGACCAGCTACAATGAGCAGTTCTTC.

This clonotype came up many times. The chain is built from TRBV12-5 and TRBJ1-1; D is perhaps TRBD1 (6 bases). Germline V gives CDR1 LGHNT, CDR2 FRNRAP. With 5 bases removed from V and 7 bases from J, the gap between germline ends came to 14 bases. There are 13 residues in the CDR3. In nucleotides, the CDR3 is TGTGCTAGTGGTCCAAGGGGGGGCGGTGAAGCTTTCTTT. Its translation: CASGPRGGGEAFF.

This clonotype occurred many times. This chain connects TRBV28 to TRBJ2-7; maybe TRBD2 (5 bases). The V gene's germline CDR1 is MDHEN and CDR2 SYDVKM. The CDR3 extends over 12 amino acids. Trimming took off 4 bases at V and 9 bases at J, with 13 bases between the two ends. CDR3 coding DNA: TGTGCCAGCAGTTCCAACCCGGGGATGCAGTACTTC. It translates to CASSSNPGMQYF.

Concerning this clonotype: This could be a read error, since a much larger clone is one nucleotide away. The chain recombines TRBV29-1 with TRBJ2-5, with a possible D match to TRBD2 (5 bases). CDR1 and CDR2 (germline): SQVTM, ANQGSEA. This CDR3 is 13 amino acids long. Between the trimmed V and J ends, which lost 4 bases and 5 bases, there was a span of 14 bases. Here the CDR3 DNA reads TGCAGCGTTGGGCGGAACGGGAAGGAGACCCAGTACTTC. This gives the protein CSVGRNGKETQYF. Full variable domain (remainder filled in from reference TRBV29-1 and TRBJ2-5): SAVISQKPSRDICQRGTSLTIQCQVDSQVTMMFWYRQQPGQSLTLIATANQGSEATYESGFVIDKFPISRPNLTFSTLTVSNMSPEDSSIYLCSVGRNGKETQYFGPGTRLLVL.

Ten or more counts support this clonotype. The chain couples TRBV20-1 to TRBJ1-1; D not certain. The germline V and J ends were trimmed by 7 bases and 3 bases, with 12 bases remaining between them. Germline CDR1 reads DFQATT; CDR2 reads SNEGSKA (reference sequence). The CDR3 runs to 12 residues. The CDR3 DNA follows: TGCAGTGTGGCCAGGCGGGACACTGAAGCTTTCTTT. The encoded protein is CSVARRDTEAFF.